Below are 11 T cell receptor beta chains sequenced from a single sample in a study of shared clonotypes between healthy human individuals. Profiled with immunoSEQ multiplex PCR; TCRdb holds only in-frame clones, not every one. The table lists some 360,000 clones, more than 60% of them singletons, with 8.5% to 12% in the top ten. Material for sequencing was memory CD4+ T cells sorted from blood. This sample's subset: CD45RA-negative fraction. The origin of the receptors is a man aged 30-40 years in good health.

The gene calls are TRBV2 and TRBJ1-4, with no clear D. The CDR3 loop spans 14 amino acids. V was clipped by 6 bases and J by 4 bases, with 12 bases between them. Per the germline V gene, CDR1 is SNHLY and CDR2 is FYNNEI. The CDR3: CASRKHENNEKLFF. The CDR3 DNA is TGTGCCAGCAGAAAACACGAAAATAATGAAAAACTGTTTTTT.

The V call is TRBV5-1, the J call TRBJ2-3, with no clear D. The germline CDR1 and CDR2 sequences are SGHRS and YFSETQ. V gave up 1 base and J gave up 4 bases, with 13 bases separating them. The CDR3 totals 15 residues. The CDR3 region has the DNA TGCGCCAGCAGCTTGAGTTCGACACCCTCAGATACGCAGTATTTT. Translating gives CASSLSSTPSDTQYF.

CDR3 coding DNA: TGTGCCACCCAGACAGGGCGGTACGAGCAGTACTTC. This gives the protein CATQTGRYEQYF. This rearrangement joins TRBV6-5 to TRBJ2-7; the match to TRBD1 covers 7 bases. The CDR3 is made up of 12 amino acids. The V gene's germline CDR1 is MNHEY and CDR2 SVGAGI. V lost 10 bases and J lost 4; bases outside the gene matches: 7.

The J gene is TRBJ2-7, the V gene TRBV28; D ambiguous. The CDR3 contains 15 residues. V gave up 3 bases and J gave up 2 bases, with 14 bases separating them. Germline values: CDR1 MDHEN, CDR2 SYDVKM. The DNA of the CDR3 is TGTGCCAGCAGTTTTGGCATCCCAGGAACCTACGAGCAGTACTTC. It codes for CASSFGIPGTYEQYF.

J is TRBJ2-7 and V is TRBV6-5; 13 bases fit TRBD2. Germline CDR1 is MNHEY and CDR2 is SVGAGI. The CDR3 is made up of 15 amino acids. The V and J ends lost 0 bases and 12 bases, in that order; junction bases with no gene match: 8. The chain's CDR3 is CASSYSGLAGERRYF. The CDR3 nucleotides read TGTGCCAGCAGTTACTCTGGACTAGCGGGAGAACGTAGGTACTTC.

The V gene is TRBV2, the J gene TRBJ2-3; TRBD1 matches 7 bases. Germline CDR1 SNHLY, CDR2 FYNNEI. This CDR3 is 14 amino acids long. V dropped 6 bases and J dropped 6; count of bases not matched to a gene: 9. The chain's CDR3 is CASSEQGPSDTQYF. CDR3 in DNA: TGTGCCAGCAGCGAACAGGGGCCATCCGATACGCAGTATTTT.

This sequence joins TRBV15 and TRBJ2-3; TRBD2 matches 8 bases. After removal of 2 bases from V and 3 bases from J, the junction contained 4 bases not matched to a gene. The CDR3 is made up of 15 amino acids. The germline gives CDR1 LNHNV, CDR2 YYDKDF (reference sequence). The DNA of the CDR3 is TGTGCCACCAGCAGAAGTAGCGGGGTAACAGATACGCAGTATTTT. Translation: CATSRSSGVTDTQYF.

This chain joins TRBV11-2 and TRBJ2-5, with 9 bases identical to TRBD2. Losses at the gene ends were 7 bases for V and 2 bases for J; bases not matched to a gene: 17. Germline values: CDR1 SGHAT, CDR2 FQNNGV. CDR3 length: 18 residues. The CDR3 coding sequence is TGTGCCAGCAAGAGTGGGGTTCGCGGGAGGGGAGGACAAGAGACCCAGTACTTC. This gives the protein CASKSGVRGRGGQETQYF.

As to this clone: Since a much larger clone is just one base distant, this may be a read error. The chain joins TRBV5-4 to TRBJ2-2; TRBD2 agrees at 7 bases. Trimming at V came to 2 bases and at J to 7 bases, leaving 14 bases not matched to a gene. The CDR3 covers 17 residues. In germline, CDR1 is SGHNT, CDR2 YYREEE (reference sequence). CDR3: CASSFTDGGSSHGELFF. Here the CDR3 DNA reads TGTGCCAGCAGCTTCACTGACGGGGGGTCTTCCCACGGGGAGCTGTTTTTT.

V and J are TRBV28 and TRBJ2-7; TRBD2 matches at 10 bases. The V gene end was trimmed by 2 bases and the J gene end by 5 bases; junction bases not matched to a gene: 9. In germline, CDR1 is MDHEN, CDR2 SYDVKM. This CDR3 contains 16 residues. CDR3: CASSLGLAGAYDEQYF. CDR3 nucleotide sequence: TGTGCCAGCAGTTTAGGGCTAGCGGGAGCGTACGACGAGCAGTACTTC.

This chain uses TRBV7-9 with TRBJ1-2; unclear D gene. V lost 3 bases, J lost 0 bases, and 11 bases lay in between. CDR1 is SEHNR, CDR2 FQNEAQ, per germline (reference sequence). There are 15 residues in the CDR3. This CDR3 reads CASSFGRPPNYGYTF. The CDR3 coding sequence is TGTGCCAGCAGCTTCGGCAGGCCGCCTAACTATGGCTACACCTTC.